This is a list of T cell receptor beta chains from one sample in a study of blood T cell repertoires in COVID-19. The assay was immunoSEQ multiplex PCR, and TCRdb's table has in-frame clones only and misses some. Among about 100,000 clones, 70% to 90% were seen once, and the ten largest hold around 1.6%. The specimen sequenced was peripheral blood. These receptors all stem from a man at least 80 years old with acute or convalescent COVID-19. Both conserved end residues are part of each CDR3. Each record gives: clone size, D gene, J gene, V gene, CDR3 DNA, CDR3 protein. A D gene is named only where the DNA matches it firmly. Part of the rows lack a size; the others show once, few, many or a class for expanded clones.

once	-	TRBJ2-3	TRBV4-3	TGCGCCAGCAGCCAATCGCTATCCCCCACAGATACGCAGTATTTT	CASSQSLSPTDTQYF
-	TRBD1	TRBJ1-2	TRBV7-2	TGTGCCAGCAGCTGGCCGGGACAGAGGGAGACCACCTTC	CASSWPGQRETTF
-	-	TRBJ1-4	TRBV6-5	TGTGCCAGCATCCAGTCAACTAATGAAAAACTGTTTTTT	CASIQSTNEKLFF
-	TRBD1	TRBJ2-3	TRBV29-1	TGCAGCGCGGGACAGGGGGCCGGAGATACGCAGTATTTT	CSAGQGAGDTQYF
once	-	TRBJ2-1	TRBV7-6	TGTGCCAGCAGGAAGGAGGGGAGGTGGAATGAGCAGTTCTTC	CASRKEGRWNEQFF
-	TRBD2	TRBJ2-1	TRBV19	TGTGCCAGTAATAGGGCTAGCGGGAGTCAGAATGAGCAGTTCTTC	CASNRASGSQNEQFF
-	TRBD1	TRBJ2-1	TRBV7-2	TGTGCCAGCAGCCCCTGGACAGGGGGGAACAATGAGCAGTTCTTC	CASSPWTGGNNEQFF
-	TRBD2	TRBJ2-1	TRBV19	TGTGCCAGTCGTAGCGGGTCCTCCTACAATGAGCAGTTCTTC	CASRSGSSYNEQFF
-	-	TRBJ2-1	TRBV11-3	TGTGCCAGCAGCTTAAGTCGGCTAGCAGGGGTCAATGAGCAGTTCTTC	CASSLSRLAGVNEQFF
-	-	TRBJ2-7	TRBV2	TGTGCCAGCAGTGAGATGTCCAGCAGGGCTGACGAGCAGTACTTC	CASSEMSSRADEQYF
-	TRBD2	TRBJ2-1	TRBV5-6	TGTGCCAGCAGCTTATTATCGGGACTAGCGTTGAGCTCCTACAATGAGCAGTTCTTC	CASSLLSGLALSSYNEQFF
-	-	TRBJ2-2	TRBV3-1/TRBV3-2	TGTGCCAGCAGCCCTCCCGGGTCTTTGACCGGGGAGCTGTTTTTT	CASSPPGSLTGELFF
-	-	TRBJ1-5	TRBV28	TGTGCCAGCAGTTCCCCGAATCAGCCCCAGCATTTT	CASSSPNQPQHF
-	TRBD2	TRBJ2-1	TRBV18	TGTGCCAGCTCACCAGGGACTAGGAGCTCCTACAATGAGCAGTTCTTC	CASSPGTRSSYNEQFF
-	-	TRBJ1-3	TRBV7-2	TGTGCCAGCAGCCCGTCCTCTGGAAACACCATATATTTT	CASSPSSGNTIYF
few	-	TRBJ1-1	TRBV28	TGTGCCAGCAGTTTATGGACACGGTGGACTGAAGCTTTCTTT	CASSLWTRWTEAFF
-	-	TRBJ2-2	TRBV7-2	TGTGCCAGCAGCATAATAGCGGACCCTAACACCGGGGAGCTGTTTTTT	CASSIIADPNTGELFF
-	TRBD2	TRBJ2-1	TRBV9	TGTGCCAGCAGCACCCGGACTAGCGGGGGACTTAATGAGCAGTTCTTC	CASSTRTSGGLNEQFF
-	TRBD1	TRBJ1-2	TRBV28	TGTGCCAGCAGTTTATCGCCTCCGGACAGGGCGAATGGCTACACCTTC	CASSLSPPDRANGYTF
-	-	TRBJ2-3	TRBV19	TGTGCCAGTAGCCCAATCATCAGCACAGATACGCAGTATTTT	CASSPIISTDTQYF
-	-	TRBJ2-7	TRBV9	TGTGCCAGCAGCGCCCTAGCAAACTCCTACGAGCAGTACTTC	CASSALANSYEQYF
-	TRBD1	TRBJ1-2	TRBV15	TGTGCCACCAGCAGACCCGGGACAGCTTATGGCTACACCTTC	CATSRPGTAYGYTF
-	-	TRBJ2-7	TRBV28	TGTGCCAGCAGTTCGCAGGGTTCGGTGGCCTACGAGCAGTACTTC	CASSSQGSVAYEQYF
-	-	TRBJ1-1	TRBV29-1	TGCAGCGTTGAAGAGTCGGGTAGGGGGACTGAAGCTTTCTTT	CSVEESGRGTEAFF
-	TRBD1	TRBJ1-5	TRBV6-2/TRBV6-3	TGTGCCAGCAGTTCAATAATATTCACGGGGACAGCCTTTGCGGATCAGCCCCAGCATTTT	CASSSIIFTGTAFADQPQHF
-	-	TRBJ1-3	TRBV27	TGTGCCAGCAGTCAAAACCTCCCGGGTAGCAGCTCTGGAAACACCATATATTTT	CASSQNLPGSSSGNTIYF
-	-	TRBJ2-5	TRBV28	TGTGCCAGCAGCAAAATATCCGAGGGCCAGTACTTC	CASSKISEGQYF
-	TRBD2	TRBJ2-7	TRBV6-5	TGTGCCAGCAGCTTAGCGGGCCCTGGGGAGCAGTACTTC	CASSLAGPGEQYF
-	TRBD2	TRBJ2-1	TRBV18	TGTGCCAGCTCACCTCTAGCGGGAAGCTCCTACAATGAGCAGTTCTTC	CASSPLAGSSYNEQFF
-	-	TRBJ1-1	TRBV29-1	TGCAGCTCCCTGGGGGGGAACACTGAAGCTTTCTTT	CSSLGGNTEAFF
once	-	TRBJ1-3	TRBV29-1	TGCAGCGTCCGACAGGGAAACACCATATATTTT	CSVRQGNTIYF
-	TRBD1	TRBJ2-7	TRBV5-1	TGCGCCAGCAGCTTGGCCGGTGACAGGGCCTACGAGCAGTACTTC	CASSLAGDRAYEQYF
-	TRBD1	TRBJ1-5	TRBV6-4	TGTGCCAGCAGTATACGACAGGGTTGCCCTCAGCCCCAGCATTTT	CASSIRQGCPQPQHF
-	TRBD2	TRBJ2-3	TRBV14	TGTGCCAGCAGCCAAGATAAAGGAGCGGGAGTCCCAGATACGCAGTATTTT	CASSQDKGAGVPDTQYF
-	TRBD2	TRBJ2-7	TRBV6-5	TGTGCCAGCAGTTCCCGACTAGCGGGGGCATACGAGCAGTACTTC	CASSSRLAGAYEQYF
-	-	TRBJ2-1	TRBV7-9	TGTGCCAGCAGCTTGCGGGGACAGAGATCCTACAATGAGCAGTTCTTC	CASSLRGQRSYNEQFF
-	-	TRBJ1-1	TRBV30	TGTGCCTGGACCCCGTCGGGGAACACTGAAGCTTTCTTT	CAWTPSGNTEAFF
-	-	TRBJ1-2	TRBV29-1	TGCAGCGTTGAAGGTCAGGGTGGTAGTATCTATGGCTACACCTTC	CSVEGQGGSIYGYTF
-	-	TRBJ2-3	TRBV6-6	TGTGCCAGCAGTATGAGGGCTTCTAGCACAGATACGCAGTATTTT	CASSMRASSTDTQYF
-	TRBD2	TRBJ2-1	TRBV24-1	TGTGCCACCAGGGACTGGCGGGAGGGGAACAATGAGCAGTTCTTC	CATRDWREGNNEQFF
-	-	TRBJ1-5	TRBV5-1	TGCGCCAGCAGCTTAGGCGGCGTTAGCAATCAGCCCCAGCATTTT	CASSLGGVSNQPQHF
-	TRBD2	TRBJ2-3	TRBV6-5	TGTGCCGCGAGGACTAGCGGGAGTAGCCCAGATACGCAGTATTTT	CAARTSGSSPDTQYF
-	TRBD1	TRBJ2-3	TRBV7-2	TGTGCCAGCAGTCTAGGGGGCGGAGTCACAGATACGCAGTATTTT	CASSLGGGVTDTQYF
-	-	TRBJ1-3	TRBV5-1	TGCGCCAGCAGCTTGGCTTCGAGGACTGGAAACACCATATATTTT	CASSLASRTGNTIYF